This T cell receptor (beta chain) was sequenced during a study of early T cells in non-severe SARS-CoV-2 infection. TCRdb used MiXCR to reprocess the 5' RACE reads, holding one entry per CDR3 protein. The sample has roughly 60,000 distinct CDR3 sequences; around 5.2% are singletons. Trimming took off 7 bases at V and 10 bases at J, with 18 bases between the two ends. The CDR3 has 12 amino acids. The germline CDR1 and CDR2 sequences are SQVTM and ANQGSEA. This TCR derives from an adult who was a healthcare worker with PCR-confirmed SARS-CoV-2 infection or an uninfected control (not recorded which). The sample was whole blood. The chain is built from TRBV29-1 and TRBJ2-3, with a tentative D call TRBD2 (6 bases). The DNA for the CDR3 is TGCAGCGAACGAACCGCCAGGGAGGCGCAGTATTTT. This encodes CSERTAREAQYF.